This T cell receptor beta chain was observed in a study of beta chain features in type 1 diabetes. This clone was detected a few times. Its antigen remains unidentified. Sequenced material consisted of expressed TCRB transcripts (all of the isolated RNA was reverse transcribed). The assay was immunoSEQ multiplex PCR, and TCRdb's table has in-frame clones only and misses some. The repertoire holds 150,000 to 190,000 clones, 8.5% to 14% seen once, with roughly 2% in the top ten. CDR1 is SEHNR and CDR2 is FQNEAQ in the germline V gene (reference sequence). This CDR3 has 15 amino acids. Trimming took off 6 bases at V and 10 bases at J, with 22 bases between the two ends. General study results and limits: Fewer junction insertions and more nucleotide deletions appeared in type 1 diabetes patients.

J is TRBJ2-1 and V is TRBV7-9; tentatively, D is TRBD2 (5 bases). The origin of this receptor is a man between 18 and 29 years old in good health. Material: central memory CD4+ T cells from blood. DNA of the CDR3: TGTGCCAGCAGTGAGTCTGTCGGCGCGAGAGGGGAGCAGTTCTTC. It is translated as CASSESVGARGEQFF.